The entry below gives a single T cell receptor beta chain sequence along with its context. In its sample, this clone was seen once. Its antigen remains undetermined. Per-base quality was not reported, and no clone a single base away is much larger than it. V loses 0 bases of germline sequence and J loses 5 bases, and the interval between the two ends is 17 bases. Via the germline V gene, CDR1 is MNHEY and CDR2 SVGAGI. The CDR3 numbers 16 residues from cysteine through phenylalanine. The DNA shown is the 48-base CDR3, in frame from base 1. The collaborating institutions used their own protocols to collect whole blood in K2EDTA tubes. For TCRbeta analysis, collaborators shipped samples in one of three forms: frozen whole blood, isolated PBMCs, or DNA extracted from either of those sample types. TCRbeta CDR3 regions were amplified from genomic DNA using the immunoSEQ Assay, a bias-controlled multiplex PCR. In the source study's methods: The number of nucleated cells in each sample was estimated by amplification of reference gene primers within the assay. To quantify the absolute abundance of each unique TCRbeta CDR3 rearrangement, sequence reads were collapsed and filtered. For each sample, productive Simpson clonality was calculated as the square root of Simpson's diversity index over productive rearrangements. TCRdb took this table from immuneACCESS and kept in-frame rearrangements with V and J called. Such tables lack part of the clones; where checked against another copy, unresolved V genes explain under half of the gap, and the rest is unexplained. The DNA was the basis for D and trimming; V, J and clone size are from that table. This sample lists over 70,000 clones; approximately 77% were detected once. The ten largest account for 9.8% of the sample.

This entry is derived from a study of blood T cell repertoires in COVID-19 (TCRdb year 2020). Describing the broader study: Collaborator samples came from the United States, Italy and Spain and covered acute and convalescent phases of COVID-19. Where available, HLA class I and class II types were obtained from metadata supplied by the sample provider rather than from assay-based typing. The prospective study material was composed of cDNA or gDNA derived from T cells, B-cell-depleted T cells, or PBMCs. Deeply sampled blood TCRbeta repertoires from subjects exposed to, actively infected with, or recovered from COVID-19 were included in the dataset. The repertoires were released in a freely available public database meant as a resource for research on the immune response to SARS-CoV-2. The samples were drawn from two sources: the first 160 participants of the ongoing ImmuneRACE study, and 1,200 or so subjects contributed by 6 global collaborators. Sample metadata almost always included a de-identified subject ID, COVID-19 status, age in years and sex.

The research as a whole found: The amount of clinical and demographic metadata varied by source and participant and was provided uncurated.

What was sequenced was peripheral blood. The chain is assembled from TRBV6-5 and TRBJ2-7, with TRBD2 as a weak D call on 5 bases. This receptor was identified in a woman of 80 years or more with acute or convalescent COVID-19. Here is the DNA: TGTGCCAGCAGTTACTCGAACTTTGGGCCGGGGAACGAGCAGTACTTC. Translated, it reads CASSYSNFGPGNEQYF.